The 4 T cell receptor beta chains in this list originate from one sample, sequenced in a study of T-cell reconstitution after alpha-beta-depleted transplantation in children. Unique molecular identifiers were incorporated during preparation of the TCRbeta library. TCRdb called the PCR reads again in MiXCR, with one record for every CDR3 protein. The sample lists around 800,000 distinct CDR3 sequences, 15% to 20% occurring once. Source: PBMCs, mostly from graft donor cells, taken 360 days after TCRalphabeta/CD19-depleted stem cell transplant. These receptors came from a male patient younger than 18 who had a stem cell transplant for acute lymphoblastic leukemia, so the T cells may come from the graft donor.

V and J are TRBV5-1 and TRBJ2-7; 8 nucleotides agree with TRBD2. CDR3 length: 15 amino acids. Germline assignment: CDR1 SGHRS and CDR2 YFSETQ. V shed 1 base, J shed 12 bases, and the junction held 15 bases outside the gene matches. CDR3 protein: CASSLFASGGNFGYF. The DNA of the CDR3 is TGCGCCAGCAGCTTGTTCGCTTCGGGAGGGAACTTCGGGTACTTC.

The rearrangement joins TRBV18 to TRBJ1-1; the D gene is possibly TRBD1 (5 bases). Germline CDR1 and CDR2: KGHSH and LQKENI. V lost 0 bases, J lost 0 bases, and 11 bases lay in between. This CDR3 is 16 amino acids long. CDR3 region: CASSPPRGKVNTEAFF. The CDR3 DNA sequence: TGTGCCAGCTCACCACCCCGGGGGAAAGTGAACACTGAAGCTTTCTTT.

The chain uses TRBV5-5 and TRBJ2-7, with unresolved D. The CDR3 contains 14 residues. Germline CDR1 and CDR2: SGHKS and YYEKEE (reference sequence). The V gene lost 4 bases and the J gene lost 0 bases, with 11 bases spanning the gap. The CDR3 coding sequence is TGTGCCAGCAGCATGAGTGGGCCCTCCTACGAGCAGTACTTC. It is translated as CASSMSGPSYEQYF.

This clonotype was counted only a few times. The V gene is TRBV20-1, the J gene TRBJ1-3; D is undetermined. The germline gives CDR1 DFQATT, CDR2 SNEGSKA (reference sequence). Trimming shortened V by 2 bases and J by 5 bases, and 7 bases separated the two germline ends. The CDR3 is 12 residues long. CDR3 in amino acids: CSARPLRNTIYF. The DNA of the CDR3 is TGCAGTGCTAGACCACTCAGAAACACCATATATTTT.